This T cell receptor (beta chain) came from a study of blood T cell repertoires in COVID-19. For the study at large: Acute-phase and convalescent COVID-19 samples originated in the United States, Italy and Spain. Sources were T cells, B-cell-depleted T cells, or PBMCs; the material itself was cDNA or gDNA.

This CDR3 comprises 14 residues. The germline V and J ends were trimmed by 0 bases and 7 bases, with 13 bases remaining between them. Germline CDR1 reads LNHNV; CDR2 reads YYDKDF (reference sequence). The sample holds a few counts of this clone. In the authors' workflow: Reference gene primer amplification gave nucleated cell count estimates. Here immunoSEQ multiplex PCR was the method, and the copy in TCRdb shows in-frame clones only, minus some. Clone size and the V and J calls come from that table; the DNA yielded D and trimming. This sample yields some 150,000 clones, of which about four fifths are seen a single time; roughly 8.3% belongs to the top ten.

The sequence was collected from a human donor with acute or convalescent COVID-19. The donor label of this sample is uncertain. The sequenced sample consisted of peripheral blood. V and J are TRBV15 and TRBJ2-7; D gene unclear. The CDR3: CATSRDLGGAEQYF. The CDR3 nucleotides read TGTGCCACCAGCAGAGATCTAGGCGGTGCGGAGCAGTACTTC.